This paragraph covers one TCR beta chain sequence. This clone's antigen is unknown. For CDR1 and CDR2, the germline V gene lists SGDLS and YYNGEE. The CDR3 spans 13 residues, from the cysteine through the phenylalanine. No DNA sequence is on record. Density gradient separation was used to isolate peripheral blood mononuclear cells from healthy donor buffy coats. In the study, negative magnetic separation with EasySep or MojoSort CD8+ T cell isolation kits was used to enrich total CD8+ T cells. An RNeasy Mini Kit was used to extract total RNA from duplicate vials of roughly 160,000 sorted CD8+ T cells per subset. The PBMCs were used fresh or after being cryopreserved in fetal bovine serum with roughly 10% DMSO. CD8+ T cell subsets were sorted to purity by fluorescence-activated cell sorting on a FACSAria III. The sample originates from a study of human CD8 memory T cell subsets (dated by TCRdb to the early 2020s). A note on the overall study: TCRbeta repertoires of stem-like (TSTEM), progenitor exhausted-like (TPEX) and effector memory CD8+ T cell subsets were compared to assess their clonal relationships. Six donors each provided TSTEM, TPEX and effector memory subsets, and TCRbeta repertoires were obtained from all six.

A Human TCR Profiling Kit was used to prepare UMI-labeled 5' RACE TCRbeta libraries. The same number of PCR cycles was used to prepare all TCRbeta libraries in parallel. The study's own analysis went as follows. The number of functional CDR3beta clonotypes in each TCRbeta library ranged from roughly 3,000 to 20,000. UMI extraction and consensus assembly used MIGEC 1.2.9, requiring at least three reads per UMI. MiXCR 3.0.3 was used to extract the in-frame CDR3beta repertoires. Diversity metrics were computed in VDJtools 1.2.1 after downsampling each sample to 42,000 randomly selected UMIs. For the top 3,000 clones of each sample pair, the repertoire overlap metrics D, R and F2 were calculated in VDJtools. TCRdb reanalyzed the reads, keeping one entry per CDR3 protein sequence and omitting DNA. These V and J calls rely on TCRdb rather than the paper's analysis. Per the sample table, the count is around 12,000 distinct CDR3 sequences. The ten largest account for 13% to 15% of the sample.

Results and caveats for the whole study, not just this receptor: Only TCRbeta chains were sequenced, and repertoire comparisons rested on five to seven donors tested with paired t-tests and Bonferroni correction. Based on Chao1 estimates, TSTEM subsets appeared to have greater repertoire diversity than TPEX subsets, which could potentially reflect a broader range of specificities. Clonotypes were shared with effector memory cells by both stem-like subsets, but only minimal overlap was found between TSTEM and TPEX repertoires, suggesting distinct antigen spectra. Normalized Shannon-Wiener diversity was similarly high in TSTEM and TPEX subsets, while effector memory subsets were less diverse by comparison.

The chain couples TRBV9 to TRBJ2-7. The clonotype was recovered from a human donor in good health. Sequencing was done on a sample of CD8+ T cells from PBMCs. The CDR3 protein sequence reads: CASSVAGDYEQYF. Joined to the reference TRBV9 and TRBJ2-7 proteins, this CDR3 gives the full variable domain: DSGVTQTPKHLITATGQRVTLRCSPRSGDLSVYWYQQSLDQGLQFLIQYYNGEERAKGNILERFSAQQFPDLHSELNLSSLELGDSALYFCASSVAGDYEQYFGPGTRLTVT.